Listed below are T cell receptor beta chains from one sample, sequenced in a study of blood T cells in healthy people across ages. MiXCR, run by TCRdb on the 5' RACE reads, gives a single entry per CDR3 protein. The repertoire consists of just under 550,000 distinct CDR3 sequences, with about 25% occurring once and the leading ten covering roughly 9.4%. These same records also appear under a second study, on T cells of mothers and their children.

The sequenced material came from blood. The receptor set was obtained from a boy between 10 and 17 years old in good health. The CDR3 runs from the conserved cysteine through the conserved F or W. Each record gives: clone size, D gene, CDR3 length, V gene, J gene, CDR3 DNA, CDR3 protein. A D gene is named only where the DNA matches it firmly. Only some rows state a clone size, as once, few, many or a class for expanded clones.

>few|TRBD1|15|TRBV4-3|TRBJ1-1
TGCGCCAGCAGCCCGGGGACAGGGAGGTACACTGAAGCTTTCTTT
CASSPGTGRYTEAFF
>many|TRBD2|15|TRBV27|TRBJ2-7
TGTGCCAGCAGTCTAAGGACTAGCGGCTGGGGAGAGCAGTACTTC
CASSLRTSGWGEQYF
>many|TRBD1|15|TRBV28|TRBJ1-5
TGTGCCAGCAGTTTAGGGACAGGGCTCAATCAGCCCCAGCATTTT
CASSLGTGLNQPQHF
>few|TRBD1|14|TRBV15|TRBJ1-2
TGTGCCACCTCTCTGGGGACAGGCCCGAGCAGCTACACCTTC
CATSLGTGPSSYTF
>-|TRBD2|16|TRBV7-2|TRBJ2-3
TGTGCCAGCAGCCCGGGACTAGCGGGAGGATGGGATACGCAGTATTTT
CASSPGLAGGWDTQYF
>-|TRBD1|15|TRBV3-1|TRBJ2-3
TGTGCCAGCAGCCTCGACAGGGGTGTCGGAGATACGCAGTATTTT
CASSLDRGVGDTQYF
>-|-|17|TRBV6-1|TRBJ2-7
TGTGCCAGCAGTGAAAGGTTTGGGGCTCCTCAGGGCTACGAGCAGTACTTC
CASSERFGAPQGYEQYF
>few|-|16|TRBV28|TRBJ1-3
TGTGCCAGCAGTTCCCCCGGAGGAGGGTCTGGAAACACCATATATTTT
CASSSPGGGSGNTIYF
>-|-|16|TRBV15|TRBJ2-7
TGTGCCACCAGCAGATCCCAGAAGAGGGGATGCTACGAGCAGTACTTC
CATSRSQKRGCYEQYF
>few|-|13|TRBV7-8|TRBJ2-7
TGTGCCAGCAGCGTTAGCGGTTCCTACGAGCAGTACTTC
CASSVSGSYEQYF
>-|-|13|TRBV5-1|TRBJ2-3
TGCGCCAGCAGCGCCCAGAGGGAAAATACGCAGTATTTT
CASSAQRENTQYF
>-|TRBD1|14|TRBV20-1|TRBJ2-7
TGCAGTGCTAGGAACGACAGGGAGCCCTACGAGCAGTACTTC
CSARNDREPYEQYF
>-|TRBD1|15|TRBV7-9|TRBJ2-1
TGTGCCAGCAGCTTCCAGGGACAGGGGGCGAATGAGCAGTTCTTC
CASSFQGQGANEQFF
>-|TRBD1|15|TRBV12-3/TRBV12-4|TRBJ1-4
TGTGCCAGCAGTCGAGGGACAGGGACTAATGAAAAACTGTTTTTT
CASSRGTGTNEKLFF
>-|-|15|TRBV3-1|TRBJ2-2
TGTGCCAGCAGCCAAGAAGGTGGGGCCCCCGGGGAGCTGTTTTTT
CASSQEGGAPGELFF
>-|-|12|TRBV11-3|TRBJ2-7
TGTGCCAGCAGGGATGGACCGGGCGAGCAGTACTTC
CASRDGPGEQYF
>-|-|13|TRBV29-1|TRBJ1-3
TGCAGCGCCCGAGAGGTGAACGGAAACACCATATATTTT
CSAREVNGNTIYF